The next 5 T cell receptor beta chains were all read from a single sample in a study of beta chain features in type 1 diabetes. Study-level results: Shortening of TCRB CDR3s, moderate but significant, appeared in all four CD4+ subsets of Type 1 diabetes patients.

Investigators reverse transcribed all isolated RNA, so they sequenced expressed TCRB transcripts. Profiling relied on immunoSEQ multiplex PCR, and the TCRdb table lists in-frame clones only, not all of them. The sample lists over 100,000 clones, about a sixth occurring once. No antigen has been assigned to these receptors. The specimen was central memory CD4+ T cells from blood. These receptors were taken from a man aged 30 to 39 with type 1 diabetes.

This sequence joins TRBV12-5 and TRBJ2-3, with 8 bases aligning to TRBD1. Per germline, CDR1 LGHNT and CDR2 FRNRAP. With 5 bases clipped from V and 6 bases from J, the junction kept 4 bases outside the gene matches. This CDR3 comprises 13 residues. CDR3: CASGTTGADTQYF. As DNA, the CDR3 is TGTGCTAGTGGTACGACAGGGGCGGATACGCAGTATTTT.

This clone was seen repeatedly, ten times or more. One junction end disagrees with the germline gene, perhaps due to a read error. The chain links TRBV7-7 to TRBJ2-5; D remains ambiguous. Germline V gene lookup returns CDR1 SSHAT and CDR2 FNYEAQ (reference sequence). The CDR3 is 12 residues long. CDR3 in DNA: TGTGCTAGCAGCGCGTCGGCCGAGACCCAGTACTTC. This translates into CASSASAETQYF.

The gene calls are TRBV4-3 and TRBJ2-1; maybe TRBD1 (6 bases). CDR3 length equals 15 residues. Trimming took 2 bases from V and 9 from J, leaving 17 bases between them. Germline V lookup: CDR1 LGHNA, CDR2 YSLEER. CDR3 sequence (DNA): TGCGCCAGCAGCCAAACTCCGGACAGTTTCTCTGAGCAGTTCTTC. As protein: CASSQTPDSFSEQFF.

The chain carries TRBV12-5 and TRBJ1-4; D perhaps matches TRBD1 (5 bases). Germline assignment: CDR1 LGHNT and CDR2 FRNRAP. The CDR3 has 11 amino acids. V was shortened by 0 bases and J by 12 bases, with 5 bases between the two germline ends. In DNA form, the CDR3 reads TGTGCTAGTGGTTTGGTAGGGGAACTGTTTTTT. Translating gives CASGLVGELFF.

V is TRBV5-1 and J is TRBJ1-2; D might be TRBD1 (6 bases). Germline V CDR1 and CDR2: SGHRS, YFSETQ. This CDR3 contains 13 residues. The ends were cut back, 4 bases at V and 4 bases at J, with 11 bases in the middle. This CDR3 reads CASSDGQSYGYTF. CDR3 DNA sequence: TGCGCCAGCAGCGATGGACAGAGCTATGGCTACACCTTC.